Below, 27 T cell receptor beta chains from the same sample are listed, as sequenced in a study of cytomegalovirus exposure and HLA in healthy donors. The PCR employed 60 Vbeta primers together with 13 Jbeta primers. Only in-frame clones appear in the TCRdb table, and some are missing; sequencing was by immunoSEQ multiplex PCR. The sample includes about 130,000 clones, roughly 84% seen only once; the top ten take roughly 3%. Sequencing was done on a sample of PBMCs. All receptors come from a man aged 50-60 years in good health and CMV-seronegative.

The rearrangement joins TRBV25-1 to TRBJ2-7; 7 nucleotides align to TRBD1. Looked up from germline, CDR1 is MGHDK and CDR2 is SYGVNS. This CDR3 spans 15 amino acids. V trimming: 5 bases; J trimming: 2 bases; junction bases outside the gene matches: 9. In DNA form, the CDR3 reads TGTGCCAGCAGTATGGGACAGTCCCTAACCTACGAGCAGTACTTC. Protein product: CASSMGQSLTYEQYF.

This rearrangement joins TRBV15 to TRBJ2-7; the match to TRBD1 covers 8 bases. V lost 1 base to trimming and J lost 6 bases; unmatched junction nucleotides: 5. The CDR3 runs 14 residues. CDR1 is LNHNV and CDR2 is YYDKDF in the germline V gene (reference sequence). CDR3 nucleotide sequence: TGTGCCACCAGCAGAGGAATCGGGACAGGCGAGCAGTACTTC. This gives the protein CATSRGIGTGEQYF. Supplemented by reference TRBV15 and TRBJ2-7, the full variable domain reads DAMVIQNPRYQVTQFGKPVTLSCSQTLNHNVMYWYQQKSSQAPKLLFHYYDKDFNNEADTPDNFQSRRPNTSFCFLDIRSPGLGDTAMYLCATSRGIGTGEQYFGPGTRLTVT.

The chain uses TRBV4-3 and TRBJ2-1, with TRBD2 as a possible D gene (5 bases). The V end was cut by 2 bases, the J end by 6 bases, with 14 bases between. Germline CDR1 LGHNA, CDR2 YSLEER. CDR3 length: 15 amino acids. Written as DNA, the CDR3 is TGCGCCAGCAGCCAACAAGGACTGTACTTCAATGAGCAGTTCTTC. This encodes CASSQQGLYFNEQFF.

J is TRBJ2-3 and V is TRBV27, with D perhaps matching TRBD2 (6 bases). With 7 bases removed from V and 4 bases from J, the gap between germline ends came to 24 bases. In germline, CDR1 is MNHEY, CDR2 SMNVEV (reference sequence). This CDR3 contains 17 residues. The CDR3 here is CASNIAVPTRRADTQYF. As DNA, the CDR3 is TGTGCCAGCAATATAGCGGTTCCTACGAGGAGGGCAGATACGCAGTATTTT.

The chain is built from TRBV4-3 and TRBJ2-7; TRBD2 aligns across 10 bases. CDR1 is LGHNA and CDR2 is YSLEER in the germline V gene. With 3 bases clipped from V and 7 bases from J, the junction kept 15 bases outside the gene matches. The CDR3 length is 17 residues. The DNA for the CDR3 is TGCGCCAGCAGCCAGGTCATGGAGCTTAGCGGGGGGAGGGAGCAGTACTTC. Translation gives CASSQVMELSGGREQYF.

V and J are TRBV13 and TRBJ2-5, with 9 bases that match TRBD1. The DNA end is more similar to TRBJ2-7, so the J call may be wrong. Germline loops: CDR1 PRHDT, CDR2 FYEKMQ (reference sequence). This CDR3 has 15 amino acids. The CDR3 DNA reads TGTGCCAGCAGCCTATACGGACAGGGGAGGTACGAGCAGTACTTC. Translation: CASSLYGQGRYEQYF.

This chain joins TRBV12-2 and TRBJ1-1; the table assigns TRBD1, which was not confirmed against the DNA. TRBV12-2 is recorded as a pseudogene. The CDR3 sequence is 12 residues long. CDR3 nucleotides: TGTGCAAGTCGCTTAGGACACGGTGAAGCTTTCTTT. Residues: CASRLGHGEAFF.

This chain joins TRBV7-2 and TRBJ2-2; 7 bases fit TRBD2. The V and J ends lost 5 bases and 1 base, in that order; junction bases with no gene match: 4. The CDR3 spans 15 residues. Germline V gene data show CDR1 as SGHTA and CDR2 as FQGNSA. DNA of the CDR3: TGTGCCAGCAGCCCCCGCGGGGGGAACACCGGGGAGCTGTTTTTT. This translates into CASSPRGGNTGELFF.

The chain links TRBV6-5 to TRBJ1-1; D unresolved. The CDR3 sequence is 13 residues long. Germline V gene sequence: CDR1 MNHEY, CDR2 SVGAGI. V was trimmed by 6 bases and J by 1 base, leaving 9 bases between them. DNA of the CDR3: TGTGCCAGCAGCTGGAGCAAGAACACTGAAGCTTTCTTT. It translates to CASSWSKNTEAFF.

CDR3 sequence: CASSPPGHGGYTF. In DNA form, the CDR3 reads TGTGCCAGTAGTCCACCCGGACACGGTGGCTACACCTTC. The V call is TRBV19, the J call TRBJ1-2, with D perhaps TRBD1 (5 bases). Germline loops: CDR1 LNHDA, CDR2 SQIVND (reference sequence). V lost 5 bases and J lost 7, with 14 bases in between. The CDR3 sequence is 13 residues long. Supplemented by reference TRBV19 and TRBJ1-2, the full variable domain reads DGGITQSPKYLFRKEGQNVTLSCEQNLNHDAMYWYRQDPGQGLRLIYYSQIVNDFQKGDIAEGYSVSREKKESFPLTVTSAQKNPTAFYLCASSPPGHGGYTFGSGTRLTVV.

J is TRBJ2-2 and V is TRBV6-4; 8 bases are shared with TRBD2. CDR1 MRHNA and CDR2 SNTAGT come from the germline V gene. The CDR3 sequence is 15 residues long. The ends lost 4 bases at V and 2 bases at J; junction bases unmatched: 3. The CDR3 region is CASSASGGNTGELFF. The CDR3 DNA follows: TGTGCCAGCAGTGCGAGCGGGGGTAACACCGGGGAGCTGTTTTTT.

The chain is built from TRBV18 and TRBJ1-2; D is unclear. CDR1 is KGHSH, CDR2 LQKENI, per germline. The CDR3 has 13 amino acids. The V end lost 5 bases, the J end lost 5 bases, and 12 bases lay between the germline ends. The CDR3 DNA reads TGTGCCAGCTCAGAAGACGGGAATTATGGCTACACCTTC. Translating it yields CASSEDGNYGYTF.

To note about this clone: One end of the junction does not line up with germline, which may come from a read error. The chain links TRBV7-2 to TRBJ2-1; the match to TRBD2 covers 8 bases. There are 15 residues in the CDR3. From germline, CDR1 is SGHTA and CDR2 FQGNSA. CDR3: CASSPRRGLGVQLVF. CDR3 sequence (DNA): TGTGCCAGCAGCCCCCGGAGGGGACTAGGGGTTCAGTTAGTCTTC.

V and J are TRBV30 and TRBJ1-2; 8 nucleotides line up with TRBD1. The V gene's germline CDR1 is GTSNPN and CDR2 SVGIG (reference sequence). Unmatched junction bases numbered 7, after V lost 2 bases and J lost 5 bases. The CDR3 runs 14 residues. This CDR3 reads CAWSPGQGRYGYTF. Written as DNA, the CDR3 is TGTGCCTGGAGTCCCGGACAGGGAAGATATGGCTACACCTTC.

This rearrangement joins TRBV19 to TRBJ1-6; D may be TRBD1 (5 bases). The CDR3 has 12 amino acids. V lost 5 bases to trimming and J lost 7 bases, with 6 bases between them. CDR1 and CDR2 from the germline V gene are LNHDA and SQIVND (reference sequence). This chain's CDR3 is CASSSGNSPLHF. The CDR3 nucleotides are TGTGCCAGTAGTTCAGGGAATTCACCCCTCCACTTT.

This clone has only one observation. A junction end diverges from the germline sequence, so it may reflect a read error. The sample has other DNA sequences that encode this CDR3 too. The CDR3 loop reads CASSYSRGNTGELFF. In DNA form, the CDR3 reads TGTGCCAGCAGCTACTCCAGGGGTAACACCGGGGAGCTGTTTTTT. V usage is TRBV6-5 and J usage is TRBJ2-2, with a weak D call TRBD1 (6 bases). This CDR3 has 15 residues. The V gene's germline CDR1 is MNHEY and CDR2 SVGAGI.

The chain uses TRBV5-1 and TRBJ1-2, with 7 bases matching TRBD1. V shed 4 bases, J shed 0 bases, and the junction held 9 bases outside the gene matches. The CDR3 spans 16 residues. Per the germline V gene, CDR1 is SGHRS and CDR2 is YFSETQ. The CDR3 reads CASSPDRTLANYGYTF. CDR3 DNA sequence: TGCGCCAGCAGCCCGGACAGGACTTTAGCTAACTATGGCTACACCTTC.

The CDR3 loop reads CASSYSIQGSSPLHF. The CDR3, as DNA: TGTGCCAGCAGTTACTCGATCCAGGGGTCTTCACCCCTCCACTTT. V is TRBV6-5 and J is TRBJ1-6; TRBD1 might be the D (6 bases). CDR1 MNHEY and CDR2 SVGAGI come from the germline V gene. This CDR3 is 15 amino acids long. The germline V and J ends were trimmed by 0 bases and 9 bases, with 12 bases remaining between them.

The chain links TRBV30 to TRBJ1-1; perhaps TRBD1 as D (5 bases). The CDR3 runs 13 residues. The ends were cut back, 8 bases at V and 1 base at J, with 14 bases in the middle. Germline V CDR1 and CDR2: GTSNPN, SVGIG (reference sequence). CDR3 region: CATALGQNTEAFF. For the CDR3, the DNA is TGTGCCACGGCGTTGGGGCAGAACACTGAAGCTTTCTTT.

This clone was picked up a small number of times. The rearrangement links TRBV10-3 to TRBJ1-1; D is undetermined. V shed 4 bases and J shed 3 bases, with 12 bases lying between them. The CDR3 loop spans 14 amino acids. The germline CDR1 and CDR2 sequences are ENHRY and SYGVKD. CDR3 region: CAISAGVVDTEAFF. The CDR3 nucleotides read TGTGCCATCAGTGCGGGAGTGGTTGACACTGAAGCTTTCTTT.

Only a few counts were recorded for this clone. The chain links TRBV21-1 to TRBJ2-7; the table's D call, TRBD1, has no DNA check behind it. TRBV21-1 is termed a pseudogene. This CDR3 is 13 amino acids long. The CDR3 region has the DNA TGTGCCAGTATTTCAGGGGTCAGCTACGAGCAGTACTTC. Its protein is CASISGVSYEQYF.

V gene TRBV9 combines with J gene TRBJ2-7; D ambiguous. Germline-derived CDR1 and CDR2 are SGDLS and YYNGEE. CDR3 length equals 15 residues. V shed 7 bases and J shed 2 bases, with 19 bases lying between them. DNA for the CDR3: TGTGCCAGCTCCCCGTCGGCTGGGCGAGCCTACGAGCAGTACTTC. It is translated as CASSPSAGRAYEQYF.

This chain's CDR3 is CASSLETSQETQYF. As DNA, the CDR3 is TGCGCCAGCAGCTTGGAAACTAGCCAAGAGACCCAGTACTTC. The chain employs TRBV5-1 and TRBJ2-5, with D possibly being TRBD2 (5 bases). CDR1 SGHRS and CDR2 YFSETQ come from the germline V gene. The ends were cut back, 0 bases at V and 1 base at J, with 7 bases in the middle. This CDR3 spans 14 amino acids.

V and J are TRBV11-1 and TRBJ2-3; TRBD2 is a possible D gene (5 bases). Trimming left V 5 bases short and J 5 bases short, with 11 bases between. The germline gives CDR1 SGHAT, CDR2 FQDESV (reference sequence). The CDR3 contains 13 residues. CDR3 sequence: CASSPYRGDTQYF. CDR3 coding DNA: TGTGCCAGCAGCCCGTATCGGGGAGATACGCAGTATTTT. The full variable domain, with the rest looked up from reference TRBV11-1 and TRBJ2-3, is EAEVAQSPRYKITEKSQAVAFWCDPISGHATLYWYRQILGQGPELLVQFQDESVVDDSQLPKDRFSAERLKGVDSTLKIQPAELGDSAMYLCASSPYRGDTQYFGPGTRLTVL.

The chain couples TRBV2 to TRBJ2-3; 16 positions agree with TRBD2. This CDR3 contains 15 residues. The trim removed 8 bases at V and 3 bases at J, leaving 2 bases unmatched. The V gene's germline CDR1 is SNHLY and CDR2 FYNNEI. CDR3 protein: CASGGLAGGTDTQYF. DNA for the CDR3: TGTGCCAGCGGGGGACTAGCGGGGGGGACAGATACGCAGTATTTT.

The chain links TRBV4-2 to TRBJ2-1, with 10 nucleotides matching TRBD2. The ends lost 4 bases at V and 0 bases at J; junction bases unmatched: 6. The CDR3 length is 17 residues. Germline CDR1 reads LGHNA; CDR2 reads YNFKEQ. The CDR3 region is CASSRGTSVSSYNEQFF. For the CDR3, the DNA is TGTGCCAGCAGCCGCGGGACTAGCGTTAGCTCCTACAATGAGCAGTTCTTC.

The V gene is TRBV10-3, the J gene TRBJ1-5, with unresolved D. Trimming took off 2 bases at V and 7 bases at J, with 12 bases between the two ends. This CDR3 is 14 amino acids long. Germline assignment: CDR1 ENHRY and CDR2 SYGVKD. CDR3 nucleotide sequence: TGTGCCATCAGTGAGGGGCAGGCGGGACAGCCCCAGCATTTT. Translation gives CAISEGQAGQPQHF.